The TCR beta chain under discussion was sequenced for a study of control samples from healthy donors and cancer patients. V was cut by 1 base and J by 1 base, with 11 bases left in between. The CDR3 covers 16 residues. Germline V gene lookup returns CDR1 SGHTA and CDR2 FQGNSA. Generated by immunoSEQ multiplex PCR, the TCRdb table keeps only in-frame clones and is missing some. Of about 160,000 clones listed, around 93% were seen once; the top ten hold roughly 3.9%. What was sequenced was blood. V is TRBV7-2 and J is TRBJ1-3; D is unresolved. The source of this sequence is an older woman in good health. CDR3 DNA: TGTGCCAGCAGCTTAGGCTTTGTACGGTCTGGAAACACCATATATTTT. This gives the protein CASSLGFVRSGNTIYF.